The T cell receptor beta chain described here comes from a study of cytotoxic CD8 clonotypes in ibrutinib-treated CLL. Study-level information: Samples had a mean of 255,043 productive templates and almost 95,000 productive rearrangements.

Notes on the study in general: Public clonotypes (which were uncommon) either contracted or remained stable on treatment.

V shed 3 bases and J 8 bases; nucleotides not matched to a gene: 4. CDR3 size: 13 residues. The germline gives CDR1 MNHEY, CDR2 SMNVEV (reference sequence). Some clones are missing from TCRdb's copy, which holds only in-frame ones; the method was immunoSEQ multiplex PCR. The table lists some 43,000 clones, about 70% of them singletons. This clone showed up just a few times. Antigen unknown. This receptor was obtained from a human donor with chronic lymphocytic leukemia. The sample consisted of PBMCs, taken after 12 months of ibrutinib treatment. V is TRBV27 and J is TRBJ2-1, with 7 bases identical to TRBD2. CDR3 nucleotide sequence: TGTGCCAGCAGTTTTCTAGCGGCAGATGAGCAGTTCTTC. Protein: CASSFLAADEQFF.